The 13 T cell receptor beta chains listed next were all sequenced from one sample in a study of T cells in localized non-small cell lung cancer. Some clones are missing from TCRdb's copy, which holds only in-frame ones; the method was immunoSEQ multiplex PCR. This sample has about 24,000 clones, with approximately 90% found just once. The sample here was peripheral blood, taken before any cancer treatment. The receptors stem from a woman aged 35-75 years with stage I lung adenocarcinoma.

The chain combines TRBV7-2 with TRBJ2-2; D not resolved. V dropped 1 base and J dropped 6 bases, with 9 bases sitting between them. The CDR3 runs to 14 residues. The germline CDR1 and CDR2 sequences are SGHTA and FQGNSA. CDR3 sequence: CASSLDLVAGELFF. The CDR3 DNA reads as TGTGCCAGCAGCTTAGATTTAGTCGCCGGGGAGCTGTTTTTT.

The chain uses TRBV20-1 and TRBJ1-1; D may be TRBD1 (5 bases). The CDR3 sequence is 11 residues long. Deletions cut 5 bases from V and 3 bases from J, with 7 bases between. In germline, CDR1 is DFQATT, CDR2 SNEGSKA (reference sequence). The CDR3 region is CSADSHTEAFF. The CDR3 DNA is TGCAGTGCTGACAGTCACACTGAAGCTTTCTTT.

This clone was picked up one time. This rearrangement joins TRBV7-8 to TRBJ2-5; tentatively, D is TRBD1 (5 bases). The DNA end lines up better with TRBJ2-7; the J call may be wrong. This CDR3 has 15 amino acids. The germline V gene has CDR1 SGHVS and CDR2 FQNEAQ. The CDR3 DNA sequence: TGTGCCAGCAGCTTAGAGGCAGGGCTTACCTACGAGCAGTACTTC. Translation: CASSLEAGLTYEQYF.

The chain combines TRBV6-1 with TRBJ2-7; 14 bases fit TRBD2. This CDR3 region has 14 residues. Trimming took 10 bases from V and 0 from J; bases not matched to a gene: 2. Germline V gene sequence: CDR1 MNHNS, CDR2 SASEGT. CDR3 nucleotide sequence: TGTGCCACTGGGACTAGCGGGAGCTCCTACGAGCAGTACTTC. Protein product: CATGTSGSSYEQYF.

The chain links TRBV27 to TRBJ1-2; D ambiguous. This CDR3 is built from 13 residues. Germline lookup yields CDR1 MNHEY and CDR2 SMNVEV (reference sequence). Trimming stripped 2 bases from V and 8 bases from J, with 12 bases between. Written as DNA, the CDR3 is TGTGCCAGCAGTTTAAGGCCCCCTTGGGGCTACACCTTC. Protein product: CASSLRPPWGYTF.

This clone has only a few counts. This chain uses TRBV19 with TRBJ1-2, with D perhaps TRBD1 (6 bases). CDR3 length: 15 amino acids. Germline V lookup: CDR1 LNHDA, CDR2 SQIVND (reference sequence). With 5 bases removed from V and 8 bases from J, the gap between germline ends came to 21 bases. The CDR3 region has the DNA TGTGCCAGTAGTCCGACCCCTCGGGGGCGGGAAGGCTACACCTTC. It encodes CASSPTPRGREGYTF.

The chain combines TRBV28 with TRBJ2-5; TRBD1 matches at 7 bases. CDR1 and CDR2 (germline): MDHEN, SYDVKM. The J segment lost 2 bases and the V segment lost 7 bases, leaving 4 bases of the junction unmatched. The CDR3 runs 13 residues. For the CDR3, the DNA is TGTGCCAGCAACTCAGGGGGACAAGAGACCCAGTACTTC. Translated, it gives CASNSGGQETQYF.

The chain uses TRBV6-1 and TRBJ2-7; the D is unclear. Germline CDR1 is MNHNS and CDR2 is SASEGT. The CDR3 has 13 residues. V lost 6 bases to trimming and J lost 2 bases, with 11 bases between them. Written as DNA, the CDR3 is TGTGCCAGCAGGAGAATGGCTCCCTACGAGCAGTACTTC. It yields the protein CASRRMAPYEQYF.

This sequence joins TRBV20-1 and TRBJ2-1; D unclear. Between the trimmed V and J ends, which lost 1 base and 7 bases, there was a span of 5 bases. Germline V gives CDR1 DFQATT, CDR2 SNEGSKA (reference sequence). CDR3 length: 11 amino acids. In DNA form, the CDR3 reads TGCAGTGCTAGAGTGGGAAATGAGCAGTTCTTC. This sequence encodes CSARVGNEQFF.

The chain joins TRBV11-2 to TRBJ1-5; no definite D call. There are 13 residues in the CDR3. V was pared by 3 bases and J by 3 bases, with 6 bases between. From germline, CDR1 is SGHAT and CDR2 FQNNGV. The CDR3: CASSFSFNQPQHF. The CDR3 DNA sequence: TGTGCCAGCAGCTTCTCGTTCAATCAGCCCCAGCATTTT. Drawing the rest from reference TRBV11-2 and TRBJ1-5, the complete variable domain is EAGVAQSPRYKIIEKRQSVAFWCNPISGHATLYWYQQILGQGPKLLIQFQNNGVVDDSQLPKDRFSAERLKGVDSTLKIQPAKLEDSAVYLCASSFSFNQPQHFGDGTRLSIL.

This chain uses TRBV7-6 with TRBJ2-3; D not certain. V was cut by 8 bases and J by 2 bases, with 11 bases left in between. The CDR3 consists of 13 residues. Germline assignment: CDR1 SGHVS and CDR2 FNYEAQ. Here the CDR3 reads CASPGCNTDTQYF. CDR3 nucleotide sequence: TGTGCCAGCCCAGGATGTAACACAGATACGCAGTATTTT.

The J gene is TRBJ2-7, the V gene TRBV28; D possibly corresponds to TRBD2 (6 bases). Germline V CDR1 and CDR2: MDHEN, SYDVKM. V was clipped by 3 bases and J by 2 bases, with 11 bases between them. There are 14 residues in the CDR3. The CDR3 nucleotides are TGTGCCAGCAGTTTCCTGCGGGAAGCCTACGAGCAGTACTTC. Residues: CASSFLREAYEQYF.

The chain carries TRBV4-1 and TRBJ1-2, with D maybe TRBD1 (5 bases). The CDR3 consists of 14 residues. The V gene's germline CDR1 is MGHRA and CDR2 YSYEKL. The ends were cut back, 1 base at V and 8 bases at J, with 14 bases in the middle. The CDR3 spells CASSQAAGLGGYTF. The CDR3 DNA is TGCGCCAGCAGCCAAGCTGCGGGGCTAGGAGGCTACACCTTC.